These 28 T cell receptor beta chains originate from one sample sequenced in a study of blood T cell dynamics during melanoma immunotherapy. Regarding time point: week 3, after first cycle of checkpoint inhibitor. Method: immunoSEQ multiplex PCR; TCRdb's copy keeps in-frame clones and lacks some. Among 7,500 to 10,000 clones listed, approximately 90% were seen once. The sample here was blood, taken from a patient treated with checkpoint blockade. The receptor set was obtained from a human donor with melanoma.

V usage is TRBV10-3 and J usage is TRBJ1-2; 9 bases are a match to TRBD1. J was trimmed by 2 bases and V by 2 bases; bases with no gene match: 9. This CDR3 has 17 residues. Germline V gives CDR1 ENHRY, CDR2 SYGVKD. The chain's CDR3 is CAISESRTGVDNYGYTF. The CDR3 bases are TGTGCCATCAGTGAGAGCAGGACAGGGGTTGACAACTATGGCTACACCTTC.

This clone was detected a few times. CDR3 amino acids: CASSVGYGYTF. The CDR3 bases are TGTGCCAGCAGTGTGGGCTATGGCTACACCTTC. The V and J genes are TRBV2 and TRBJ1-2; D is uncertain. CDR1 and CDR2 (germline): SNHLY, FYNNEI. Trimming shortened V by 4 bases and J by 4 bases, and 4 bases separated the two germline ends. The CDR3 has 11 residues.

This clone is large (0.1 to 1%) in the sample. V usage is TRBV7-9 and J usage is TRBJ1-5; no clear D. CDR3 length equals 14 residues. Germline CDR1 is SEHNR and CDR2 is FQNEAQ (reference sequence). V lost 1 base and J lost 2, with 6 bases in between. The CDR3 protein is CASSLEGGNQPQHF. The DNA of the CDR3 is TGTGCCAGCAGCTTAGAGGGAGGCAATCAGCCCCAGCATTTT.

The chain uses TRBV11-2 and TRBJ2-3; possibly TRBD1 or TRBD2 for D (5 bases each). V was cut by 1 base and J by 2 bases, with 16 bases left in between. The CDR3 is made up of 17 amino acids. CDR1 and CDR2 (germline): SGHAT, FQNNGV. The CDR3 DNA follows: TGTGCCAGCAGCTTAGGGGGGTACAGCGGATACACAGATACGCAGTATTTT. Its protein is CASSLGGYSGYTDTQYF.

This clone was seen once. V and J are TRBV11-2 and TRBJ2-7, with 7 bases aligning to TRBD1. The CDR3 runs to 16 residues. Germline CDR1 is SGHAT and CDR2 is FQNNGV. After removal of 5 bases from V and 12 bases from J, the junction contained 22 bases not matched to a gene. CDR3 amino acids: CASSRQTGTDLRLPYF. The CDR3 DNA reads as TGTGCCAGCAGCCGACAAACCGGGACAGACCTACGATTGCCGTACTTC. The full variable domain, rest sourced from reference TRBV11-2 and TRBJ2-7, is EAGVAQSPRYKIIEKRQSVAFWCNPISGHATLYWYQQILGQGPKLLIQFQNNGVVDDSQLPKDRFSAERLKGVDSTLKIQPAKLEDSAVYLCASSRQTGTDLRLPYFGPGTRLTVT.

The chain employs TRBV12-2 and TRBJ2-1; the table's D call of TRBD2 was not tested on the DNA. TRBV12-2 is termed a pseudogene. The CDR3 has 16 amino acids. The DNA for the CDR3 is TGTGCAAGTCGCTTAGGGGTAGCGGGAGCTGGCAATGAGCAGTTCTTC. It translates to CASRLGVAGAGNEQFF.

This chain joins TRBV27 and TRBJ2-1; TRBD2 agrees at 10 bases. Germline CDR1 MNHEY, CDR2 SMNVEV (reference sequence). CDR3 size: 17 residues. The junction had 13 bases not matched to a gene; V was cut back by 4 bases and J by 7 bases. CDR3 loop: CASSSRTAGGPSNEQFF. For the CDR3, the DNA is TGTGCCAGCAGTTCCCGGACAGCGGGAGGGCCCTCGAATGAGCAGTTCTTC.

This chain links TRBV19 with TRBJ1-5; no firm D call. V was pared by 7 bases and J by 2 bases, with 15 bases between. Germline V gene data show CDR1 as LNHDA and CDR2 as SQIVND (reference sequence). This CDR3 comprises 15 residues. Written as DNA, the CDR3 is TGTGCCAGTAACGCCGGAAGGGAGGGCAATCAGCCCCAGCATTTT. It translates to CASNAGREGNQPQHF.

This sequence joins TRBV5-6 and TRBJ2-5; tentative D call: TRBD1 (5 bases). V dropped 0 bases and J dropped 1 base, with 10 bases sitting between them. From germline, CDR1 is SGHDT and CDR2 YYEEEE. This CDR3 region has 15 residues. This CDR3 is CASSLVQGSQETQYF. The CDR3 region has the DNA TGTGCCAGCAGCTTGGTTCAGGGCTCCCAAGAGACCCAGTACTTC. Based on the CDR3 plus reference TRBV5-6 and TRBJ2-5, the full variable domain is DAGVTQSPTHLIKTRGQQVTLRCSPKSGHDTVSWYQQALGQGPQFIFQYYEEEERQRGNFPDRFSGHQFPNYSSELNVNALLLGDSALYLCASSLVQGSQETQYFGPGTRLLVL.

The chain combines TRBV4-1 with TRBJ2-1; tentative D call: TRBD2 (6 bases). The CDR3 is 15 amino acids. V was shortened by 6 bases and J by 4 bases, with 16 bases between the two germline ends. Germline-derived CDR1 and CDR2 are MGHRA and YSYEKL. The CDR3 here is CASRQAGRMYNEQFF. The CDR3 DNA reads as TGCGCCAGCAGGCAGGCGGGACGGATGTACAATGAGCAGTTCTTC.

The chain couples TRBV6-5 to TRBJ2-1; 8 nucleotides line up with TRBD2. The J segment lost 2 bases and the V segment lost 6 bases, leaving 6 bases of the junction unmatched. The CDR3 has 15 amino acids. Germline V lookup: CDR1 MNHEY, CDR2 SVGAGI. The CDR3 region is CASSPGTSTYNEQFF. CDR3 sequence (DNA): TGTGCCAGCAGCCCGGGGACTAGTACCTACAATGAGCAGTTCTTC.

This clone was observed once. The chain recombines TRBV28 with TRBJ2-7, with D perhaps assigned TRBD1 or TRBD2 (6 bases each). Trimming took off 2 bases at V and 3 bases at J, with 14 bases between the two ends. This CDR3 is 15 amino acids long. Germline V gene sequence: CDR1 MDHEN, CDR2 SYDVKM. In DNA, the CDR3 is TGTGCCAGCAGTTTAATCGGGGGCCCCGGCTACGAGCAGTACTTC. It translates to CASSLIGGPGYEQYF.

The J gene is TRBJ1-6, the V gene TRBV10-2, with D uncertain. From germline, CDR1 is WSHSY and CDR2 SAAADI. V was pared by 2 bases and J by 0 bases, with 11 bases between. The CDR3 runs to 17 residues. The chain's CDR3 is CASSEGLLSSYNSPLHF. DNA for the CDR3: TGCGCCAGCAGTGAGGGACTTTTGAGCTCCTATAATTCACCCCTCCACTTT.

This chain joins TRBV19 and TRBJ2-1; 14 nucleotides line up with TRBD2. Germline CDR1 is LNHDA and CDR2 is SQIVND (reference sequence). Trimming removed 1 base from V and 8 bases from J; junction bases left unmatched: 4. This CDR3 comprises 16 residues. The CDR3 is CASSIVGTSGSHEQFF. CDR3 in DNA: TGTGCCAGTAGTATAGTTGGGACTAGCGGGAGCCATGAGCAGTTCTTC.

The V and J genes are TRBV7-2 and TRBJ2-1; 11 bases align to TRBD2. The CDR3 extends over 17 amino acids. Germline values: CDR1 SGHTA, CDR2 FQGNSA. Germline trimming cut 1 base from V and 5 bases from J; bases unmatched to any gene: 7. The chain's CDR3 is CASSLVISGGGDNEQFF. The CDR3 region has the DNA TGTGCCAGCAGCTTAGTCATTAGCGGGGGGGGCGACAATGAGCAGTTCTTC.

The J gene is TRBJ2-5, the V gene TRBV5-1, with TRBD1 matching over 8 bases. Germline V CDR1 and CDR2: SGHRS, YFSETQ. This CDR3 region has 14 residues. J gave up 4 bases and V 5 bases, and 7 bases lay outside the gene matches. For the CDR3, the DNA is TGCGCCAGCAGTTCAGGACAGGGTAGAGAGACCCAGTACTTC. Amino acids: CASSSGQGRETQYF. Based on the CDR3 plus reference TRBV5-1 and TRBJ2-5, the full variable domain is KAGVTQTPRYLIKTRGQQVTLSCSPISGHRSVSWYQQTPGQGLQFLFEYFSETQRNKGNFPGRFSGRQFSNSRSEMNVSTLELGDSALYLCASSSGQGRETQYFGPGTRLLVL.

The genes are TRBV5-4 and TRBJ2-2, with D tentatively TRBD2 (6 bases). The germline gives CDR1 SGHNT, CDR2 YYREEE (reference sequence). This CDR3 is built from 14 residues. V shed 2 bases and J shed 4 bases, with 9 bases lying between them. The chain's CDR3 is CASSFSGVTGELFF. In DNA, the CDR3 is TGTGCCAGCAGCTTCTCGGGAGTCACCGGGGAGCTGTTTTTT.

The rearrangement uses TRBV7-2 and TRBJ2-7; 10 bases match TRBD2. Unmatched junction bases numbered 6, after V lost 1 base and J lost 6 bases. Germline V gene sequence: CDR1 SGHTA, CDR2 FQGNSA. The CDR3 is 15 amino acids. The CDR3 DNA is TGTGCCAGCAGCTTAGTGCTAGCGGGAGAACTCGAGCAGTACTTC. Its protein product is CASSLVLAGELEQYF.

This clone was observed a few times. CDR3 amino acids: CASRPDSYEQYF. The CDR3 nucleotides read TGTGCCAGCAGGCCCGACAGTTACGAGCAGTACTTC. This chain links TRBV7-2 with TRBJ2-7, with a tentative D call TRBD1 (5 bases). The CDR3 has 12 amino acids. The V gene's germline CDR1 is SGHTA and CDR2 FQGNSA. V lost 6 bases and J lost 4, with 10 bases in between.

In its sample, this clone was seen once. The chain couples TRBV7-2 to TRBJ1-3; D may be TRBD1 (6 bases). The length of the CDR3 is 14 residues. The V and J ends lost 5 bases and 4 bases respectively, with 12 bases between them. Germline V lookup: CDR1 SGHTA, CDR2 FQGNSA. The CDR3 nucleotides are TGTGCCAGCAGCACTTGGGACACCGGAAACACCATATATTTT. This translates into CASSTWDTGNTIYF.

This sequence joins TRBV2 and TRBJ2-7; D gene ambiguous. The CDR3 contains 11 residues. Germline CDR1 reads SNHLY; CDR2 reads FYNNEI. The V gene lost 4 bases and the J gene lost 2 bases, with 3 bases spanning the gap. In DNA, the CDR3 is TGTGCCAGCAGTGCCACCTACGAGCAGTACTTC. Translation gives CASSATYEQYF.

This chain connects TRBV28 to TRBJ2-7; D is perhaps TRBD2 (6 bases). Between the trimmed V and J ends, which lost 5 bases and 0 bases, there was a span of 14 bases. The CDR3 runs to 15 residues. Per the germline V gene, CDR1 is MDHEN and CDR2 is SYDVKM. In nucleotides, the CDR3 is TGTGCCAGCAGTATCCCGAGCGGGTCCTCCTACGAGCAGTACTTC. Its translation: CASSIPSGSSYEQYF.

The rearrangement joins TRBV7-2 to TRBJ2-5; D perhaps matches TRBD2 (5 bases). V was shortened by 5 bases and J by 7 bases, with 20 bases between the two germline ends. The CDR3 length is 15 residues. Germline CDR1 SGHTA, CDR2 FQGNSA. DNA for the CDR3: TGTGCCAGCAGCCTCCAGGCCCGAGGGAGTGGGACCCAGTACTTC. This gives the protein CASSLQARGSGTQYF.

The genes are TRBV11-2 and TRBJ1-2; weak D call: TRBD1 (6 bases). CDR3 length: 15 residues. V was cut by 8 bases and J by 1 base, with 17 bases left in between. CDR1 and CDR2 (germline): SGHAT, FQNNGV. The CDR3 DNA reads as TGTGCCAGCGGGGGCGCCAGCAGGGGTAACTATGGCTACACCTTC. It encodes CASGGASRGNYGYTF.

V usage is TRBV6-5 and J usage is TRBJ2-3; TRBD1 aligns across 10 bases. The junction had 4 bases not matched to a gene; V was cut back by 2 bases and J by 2 bases. This CDR3 contains 16 residues. Germline assignment: CDR1 MNHEY and CDR2 SVGAGI. The CDR3, as DNA: TGTGCCAGCAGTTACGGGACAGGGGTCTACACAGATACGCAGTATTTT. It is translated as CASSYGTGVYTDTQYF.

The chain couples TRBV25-1 to TRBJ1-1, with a possible D match to TRBD1 (6 bases). The germline gives CDR1 MGHDK, CDR2 SYGVNS. The CDR3 runs 15 residues. V lost 0 bases, J lost 5 bases, and 13 bases lay in between. This CDR3 is CASSEYGGGVTEAFF. The CDR3 DNA reads TGTGCCAGCAGTGAATATGGAGGGGGGGTTACTGAAGCTTTCTTT.

V usage is TRBV9 and J usage is TRBJ2-1; 7 positions match TRBD2. CDR3 length: 15 residues. Germline loops: CDR1 SGDLS, CDR2 YYNGEE. After removal of 1 base from V and 5 bases from J, the junction contained 6 bases not matched to a gene. The CDR3 coding sequence is TGTGCCAGCAGCGTATCCGGGGGGTCCCACAATGAGCAGTTCTTC. It specifies CASSVSGGSHNEQFF.

The gene calls are TRBV25-1 and TRBJ1-6; TRBD1 matches 7 bases. The V and J ends lost 6 bases and 5 bases, in that order; junction bases with no gene match: 7. Germline CDR1 MGHDK, CDR2 SYGVNS. The CDR3 sequence is 15 residues long. The chain's CDR3 is CASSAAGQDNSPLHF. The CDR3 coding sequence is TGTGCCAGCAGCGCCGCCGGACAGGATAATTCACCCCTCCACTTT.